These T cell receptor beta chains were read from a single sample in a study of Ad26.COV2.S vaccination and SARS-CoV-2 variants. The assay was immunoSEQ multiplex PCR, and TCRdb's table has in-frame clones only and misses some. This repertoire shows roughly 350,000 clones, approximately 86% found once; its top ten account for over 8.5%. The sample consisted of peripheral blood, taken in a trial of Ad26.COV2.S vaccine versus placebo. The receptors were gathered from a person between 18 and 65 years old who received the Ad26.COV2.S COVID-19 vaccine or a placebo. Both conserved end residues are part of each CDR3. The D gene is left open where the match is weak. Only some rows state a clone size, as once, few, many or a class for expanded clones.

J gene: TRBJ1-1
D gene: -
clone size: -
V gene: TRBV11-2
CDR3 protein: CASSGGARAFF
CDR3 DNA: TGTGCCAGCAGCGGGGGGGCTAGGGCTTTCTTT

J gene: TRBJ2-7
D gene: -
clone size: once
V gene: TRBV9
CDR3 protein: CASSVEQVPSYEQYF
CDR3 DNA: TGTGCCAGCAGCGTAGAGCAGGTCCCCTCCTACGAGCAGTACTTC

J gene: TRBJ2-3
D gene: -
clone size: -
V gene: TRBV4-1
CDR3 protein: CASSGDLAGTDTQYF
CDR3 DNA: TGCGCCAGCAGCGGCGACTTAGCGGGCACAGATACGCAGTATTTT

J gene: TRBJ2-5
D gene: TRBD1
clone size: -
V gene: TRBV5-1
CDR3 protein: CASSMGQGPETQYF
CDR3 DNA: TGCGCCAGCAGCATGGGACAGGGTCCAGAGACCCAGTACTTC

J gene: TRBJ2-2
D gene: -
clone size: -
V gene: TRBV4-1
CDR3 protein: CASSQGRPTGELFF
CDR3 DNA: TGCGCCAGCAGCCAGGGCAGGCCCACCGGGGAGCTGTTTTTT

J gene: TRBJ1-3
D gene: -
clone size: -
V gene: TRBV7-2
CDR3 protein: CASSLVGSGNTIYF
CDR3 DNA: TGTGCCAGCAGCTTAGTGGGGTCTGGAAACACCATATATTTT

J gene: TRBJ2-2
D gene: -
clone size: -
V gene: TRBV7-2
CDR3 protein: CASSLEKGGGELFF
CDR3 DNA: TGTGCCAGCAGCTTAGAAAAAGGGGGCGGGGAGCTGTTTTTT

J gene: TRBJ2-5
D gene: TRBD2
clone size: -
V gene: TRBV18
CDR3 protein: CASSPMPRTSEETQYF
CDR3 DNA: TGTGCCAGCTCACCGATGCCTAGGACTAGCGAAGAGACCCAGTACTTC

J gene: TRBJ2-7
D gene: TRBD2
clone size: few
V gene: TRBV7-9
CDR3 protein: CASSIGLAGYYEQYF
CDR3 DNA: TGTGCCAGCAGCATCGGACTAGCGGGCTACTACGAGCAGTACTTC

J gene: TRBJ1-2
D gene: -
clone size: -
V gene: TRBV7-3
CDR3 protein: CASSPAEGLAHGYTF
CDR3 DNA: TGTGCCAGCAGCCCCGCGGAGGGGCTGGCACATGGCTACACCTTC

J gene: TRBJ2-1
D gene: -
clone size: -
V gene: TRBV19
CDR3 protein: CASSRGDLGNEQFF
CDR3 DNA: TGTGCCAGTAGCAGGGGGGACTTAGGCAATGAGCAGTTCTTC

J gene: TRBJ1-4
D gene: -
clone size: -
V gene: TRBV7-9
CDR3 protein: CASSFSGFSTNEKLFF
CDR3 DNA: TGTGCCAGCAGCTTCTCAGGGTTTTCAACTAATGAAAAACTGTTTTTT

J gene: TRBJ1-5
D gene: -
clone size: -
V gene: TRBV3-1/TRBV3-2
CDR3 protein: CASSQDFDSNQPQHF
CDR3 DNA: TGTGCCAGCAGCCAAGATTTCGATAGCAATCAGCCCCAGCATTTT

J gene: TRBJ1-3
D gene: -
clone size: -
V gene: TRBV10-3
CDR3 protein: CAIRDLGQSSSGNTIYF
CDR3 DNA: TGTGCCATCAGGGATCTCGGACAGTCGAGCTCTGGAAACACCATATATTTT

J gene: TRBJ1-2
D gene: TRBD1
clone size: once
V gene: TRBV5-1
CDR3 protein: CASSLSAGGHGYTF
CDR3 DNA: TGCGCCAGCAGCTTGTCGGCAGGGGGGCATGGCTACACCTTC

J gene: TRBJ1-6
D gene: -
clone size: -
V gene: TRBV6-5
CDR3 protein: CASSYSLSSYNSPLHF
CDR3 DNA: TGTGCCAGCAGTTACTCGTTGAGCTCCTATAATTCACCCCTCCACTTT

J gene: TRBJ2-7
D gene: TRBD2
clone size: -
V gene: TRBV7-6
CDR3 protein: CASSLAWTSGFSNEQYF
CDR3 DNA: TGTGCCAGCAGCTTAGCTTGGACTAGCGGGTTTTCGAACGAGCAGTACTTC

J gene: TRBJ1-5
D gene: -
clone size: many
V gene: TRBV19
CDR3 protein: CASSFRRQELSNQPQHF
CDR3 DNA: TGTGCCAGTAGTTTCCGCCGGCAGGAGCTTAGCAATCAGCCCCAGCATTTT

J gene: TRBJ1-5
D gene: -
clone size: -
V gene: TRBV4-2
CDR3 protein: CASSQDPSNQPQHF
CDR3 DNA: TGTGCCAGCAGCCAAGACCCTAGCAATCAGCCCCAGCATTTT

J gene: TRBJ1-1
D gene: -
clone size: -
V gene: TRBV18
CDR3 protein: CASSPTGNTEAFF
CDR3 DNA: TGTGCCAGCTCACCAACAGGAAACACTGAAGCTTTCTTT

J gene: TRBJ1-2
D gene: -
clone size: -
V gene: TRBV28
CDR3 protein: CASSFPAGDYGYTF
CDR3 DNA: TGTGCCAGCAGTTTTCCGGCAGGGGACTATGGCTACACCTTC

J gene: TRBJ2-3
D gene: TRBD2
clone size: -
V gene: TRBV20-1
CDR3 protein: CSASTPTSGRHYRRDTQYF
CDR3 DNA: TGCAGTGCTAGTACCCCTACTAGCGGGAGGCATTACAGAAGAGATACGCAGTATTTT

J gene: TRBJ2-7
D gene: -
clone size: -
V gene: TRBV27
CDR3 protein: CAGRQLSSYEQYF
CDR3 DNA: TGTGCCGGACGGCAACTAAGCTCCTACGAGCAGTACTTC

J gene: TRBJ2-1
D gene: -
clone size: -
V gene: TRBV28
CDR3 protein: CASSKVWNEQFF
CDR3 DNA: TGTGCCAGCAGTAAGGTTTGGAATGAGCAGTTCTTC

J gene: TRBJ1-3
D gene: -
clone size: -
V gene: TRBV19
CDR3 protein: CASRGDGNTIYF
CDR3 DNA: TGTGCCAGTAGAGGGGACGGAAACACCATATATTTT

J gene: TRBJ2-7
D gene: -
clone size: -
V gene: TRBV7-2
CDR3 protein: CASALVHEQYF
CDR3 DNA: TGTGCCAGCGCGCTGGTCCACGAGCAGTACTTC

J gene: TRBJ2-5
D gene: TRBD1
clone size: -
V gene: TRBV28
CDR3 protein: CASNEGAYATQYF
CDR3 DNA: TGTGCCAGCAATGAGGGGGCTTACGCGACCCAGTACTTC

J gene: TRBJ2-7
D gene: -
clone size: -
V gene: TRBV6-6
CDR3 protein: CASSYSHAYEQYF
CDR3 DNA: TGTGCCAGCAGTTACTCTCACGCCTACGAGCAGTACTTC

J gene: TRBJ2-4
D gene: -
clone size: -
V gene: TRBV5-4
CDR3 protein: CASSGAPTTTKNIQYF
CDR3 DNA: TGTGCCAGCAGCGGAGCCCCGACAACAACTAAAAACATTCAGTACTTC

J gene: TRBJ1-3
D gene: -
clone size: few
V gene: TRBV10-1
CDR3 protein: CASVRSRGKGGNTIYF
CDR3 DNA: TGCGCCAGCGTACGCAGCAGGGGTAAGGGTGGAAACACCATATATTTT

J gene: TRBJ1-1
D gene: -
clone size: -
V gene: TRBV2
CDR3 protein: CASRLQGEAFF
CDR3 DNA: TGTGCCAGCAGATTACAGGGTGAAGCTTTCTTT

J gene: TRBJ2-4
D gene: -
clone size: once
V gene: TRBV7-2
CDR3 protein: CASSPTRAKNIQYF
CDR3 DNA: TGTGCCAGCAGCCCAACCCGGGCCAAAAACATTCAGTACTTC

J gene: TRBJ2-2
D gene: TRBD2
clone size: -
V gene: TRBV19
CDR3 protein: CASRPGLAHGELFF
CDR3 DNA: TGTGCCAGCCGTCCGGGACTAGCCCACGGGGAGCTGTTTTTT

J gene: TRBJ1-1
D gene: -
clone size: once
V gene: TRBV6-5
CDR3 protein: CASSNNPGTRAFF
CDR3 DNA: TGTGCCAGCAGTAACAATCCGGGCACAAGAGCTTTCTTT

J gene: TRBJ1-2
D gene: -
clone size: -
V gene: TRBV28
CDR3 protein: CASLSLRRQIYGYTF
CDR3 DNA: TGTGCCAGCCTATCCCTCCGCCGGCAGATCTATGGCTACACCTTC

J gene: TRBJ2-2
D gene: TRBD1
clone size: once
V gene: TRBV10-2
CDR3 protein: CASTSTGATGELFF
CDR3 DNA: TGCGCCAGCACTTCGACAGGGGCCACCGGGGAGCTGTTTTTT

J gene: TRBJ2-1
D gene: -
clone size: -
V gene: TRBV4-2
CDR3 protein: CASSREGGYNEQFF
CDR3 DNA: TGTGCCAGCAGCCGGGAGGGGGGTTACAATGAGCAGTTCTTC

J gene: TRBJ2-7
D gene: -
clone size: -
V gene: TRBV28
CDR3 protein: CASSLVGGGASYEQYF
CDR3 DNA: TGTGCCAGCAGTTTAGTTGGGGGGGGCGCGTCCTACGAGCAGTACTTC

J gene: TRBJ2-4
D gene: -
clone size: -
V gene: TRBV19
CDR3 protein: CASSGQGLQNIQYF
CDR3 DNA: TGTGCCAGTAGTGGGCAGGGCCTTCAAAACATTCAGTACTTC

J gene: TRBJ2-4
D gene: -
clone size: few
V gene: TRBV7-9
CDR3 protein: CASSLGDLAKNIQYF
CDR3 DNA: TGTGCCAGCAGCCTAGGGGACCTAGCCAAAAACATTCAGTACTTC

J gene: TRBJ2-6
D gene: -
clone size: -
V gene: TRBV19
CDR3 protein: CASKDSHSGANVLTF
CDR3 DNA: TGTGCCAGTAAGGACAGTCACTCTGGGGCCAACGTCCTGACTTTC

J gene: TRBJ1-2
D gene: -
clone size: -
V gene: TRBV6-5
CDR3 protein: CASRAPGLSNYGYTF
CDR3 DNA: TGTGCCAGCAGGGCTCCAGGCCTCAGCAACTATGGCTACACCTTC

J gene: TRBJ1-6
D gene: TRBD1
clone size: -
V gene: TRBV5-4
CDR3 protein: CASSLGQGSPLHF
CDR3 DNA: TGTGCCAGCAGCTTGGGACAGGGATCACCCCTCCACTTT

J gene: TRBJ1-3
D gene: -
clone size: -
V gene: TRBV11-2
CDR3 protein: CASSPRQTPDSGNTIYF
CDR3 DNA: TGTGCCAGCAGCCCTAGACAGACACCCGACTCTGGAAACACCATATATTTT

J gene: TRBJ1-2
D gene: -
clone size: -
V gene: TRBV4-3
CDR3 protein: CASSQDPDPNYGYTF
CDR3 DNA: TGCGCCAGCAGCCAAGATCCCGATCCGAACTATGGCTACACCTTC

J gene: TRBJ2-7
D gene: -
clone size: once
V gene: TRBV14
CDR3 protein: CASSQDRDGSYEQYF
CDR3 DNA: TGTGCCAGCAGCCAAGATCGGGACGGCTCCTACGAGCAGTACTTC

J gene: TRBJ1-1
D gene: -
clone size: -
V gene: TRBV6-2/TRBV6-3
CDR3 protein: CASSNGPLNTEAFF
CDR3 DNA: TGTGCCAGCAGTAACGGACCTTTGAACACTGAAGCTTTCTTT

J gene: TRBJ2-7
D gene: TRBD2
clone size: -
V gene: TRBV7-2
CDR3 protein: CASSFLTSGGHEQYF
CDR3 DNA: TGTGCCAGCAGCTTCCTGACTAGCGGGGGCCACGAGCAGTACTTC

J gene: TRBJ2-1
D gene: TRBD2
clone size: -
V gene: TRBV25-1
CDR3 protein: CAATGTSGLNEQFF
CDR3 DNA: TGTGCCGCGACCGGGACTAGCGGACTCAATGAGCAGTTCTTC

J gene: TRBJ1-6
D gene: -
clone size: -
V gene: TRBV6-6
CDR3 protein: CASSQGSDNSPLHF
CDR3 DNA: TGTGCCAGCAGTCAGGGGAGCGACAATTCACCCCTCCACTTT

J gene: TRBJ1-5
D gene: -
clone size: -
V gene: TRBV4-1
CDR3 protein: CASSQDAGRDQPQHF
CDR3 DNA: TGCGCCAGCAGCCAAGATGCAGGGCGCGATCAGCCCCAGCATTTT

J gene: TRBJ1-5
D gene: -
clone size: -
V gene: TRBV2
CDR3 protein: CASNLIGQGSGPQHF
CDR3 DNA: TGTGCCAGCAACCTCATAGGGCAGGGCTCAGGGCCCCAGCATTTT

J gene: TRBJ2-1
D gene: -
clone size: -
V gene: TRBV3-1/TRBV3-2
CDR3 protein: CASSQGLPRNEQFF
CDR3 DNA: TGTGCCAGCAGCCAAGGGCTCCCCCGCAATGAGCAGTTCTTC

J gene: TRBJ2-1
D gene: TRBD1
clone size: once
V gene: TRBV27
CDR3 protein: CAAKPKGAPNLFSYNEQFF
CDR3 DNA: TGTGCCGCGAAACCCAAGGGGGCCCCTAACTTATTCTCCTACAATGAGCAGTTCTTC